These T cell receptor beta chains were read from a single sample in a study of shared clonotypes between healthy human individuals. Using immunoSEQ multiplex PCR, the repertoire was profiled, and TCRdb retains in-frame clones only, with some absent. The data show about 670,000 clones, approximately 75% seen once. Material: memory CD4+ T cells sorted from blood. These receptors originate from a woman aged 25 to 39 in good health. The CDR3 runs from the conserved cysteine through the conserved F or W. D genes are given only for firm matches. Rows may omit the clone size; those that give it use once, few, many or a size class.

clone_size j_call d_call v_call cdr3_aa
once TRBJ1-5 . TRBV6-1 CASSGSGYNQPQHF
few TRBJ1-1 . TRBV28 CASSLGAFEALSVFF
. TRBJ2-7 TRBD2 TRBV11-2 CAGGGSSYEQYF
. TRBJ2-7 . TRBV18 CASSPLTSGTGSYEQYF
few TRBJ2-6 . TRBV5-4 CASRPSWEANVLTF
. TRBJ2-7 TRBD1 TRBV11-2 CASSRQGDSYEQYF
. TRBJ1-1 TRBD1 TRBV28 CASSQLDRGKAFF
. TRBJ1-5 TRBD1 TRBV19 CASSGPRGGGPNSNQPQHF
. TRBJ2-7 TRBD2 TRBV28 CASKTGTRAYEQYF
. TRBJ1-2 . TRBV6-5 CASSRAGDYGYTF
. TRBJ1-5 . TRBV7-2 CASSRGVGTFNQPQHF
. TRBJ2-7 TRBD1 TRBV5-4 CASSFGRDSHYEQYF
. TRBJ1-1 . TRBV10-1 CASSDTVPYTEAFF
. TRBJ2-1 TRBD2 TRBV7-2 CASSPNLSGKLNKFF
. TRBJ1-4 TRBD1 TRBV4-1 CASSQDPGTGREKLFF
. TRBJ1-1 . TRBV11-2 CASSLPADTEAFF
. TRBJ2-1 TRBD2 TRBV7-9 CASSSLAGTYNEQFF
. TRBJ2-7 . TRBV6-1 CASSGNRLSSYEQYF
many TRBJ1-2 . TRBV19 CASTIGGLDYGYTF
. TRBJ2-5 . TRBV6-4 CASTPVNQETQYF
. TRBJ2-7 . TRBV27 CASSLTRRHEQYF
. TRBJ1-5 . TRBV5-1 CASNDSASQPQHF
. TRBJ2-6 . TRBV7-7 CASSPGGVGANVLTF
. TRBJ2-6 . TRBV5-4 CASSPPSGANVLTF
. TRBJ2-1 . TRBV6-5 CASSTEGGGEQFF
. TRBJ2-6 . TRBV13 CASSLGLKSRGSGANVLTF
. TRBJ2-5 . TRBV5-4 CASSLAIREETQYF
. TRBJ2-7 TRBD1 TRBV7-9 CASSSPLIKTGIRYEQYF
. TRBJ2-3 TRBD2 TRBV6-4 CASRAGAGSSTDTQYF
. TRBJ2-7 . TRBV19 CASSTSAGLEQYF
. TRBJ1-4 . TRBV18 CASSPKEGKLFF
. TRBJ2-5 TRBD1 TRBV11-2 CASSLPTGVETQYF
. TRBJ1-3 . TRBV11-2 CASSLPYSGNTIYF
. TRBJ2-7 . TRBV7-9 CASSLEAARGYEQYF
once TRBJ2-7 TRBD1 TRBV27 CASRGGTGYYEQYF
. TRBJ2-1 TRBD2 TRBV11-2 CASSFPAGAANEQFF
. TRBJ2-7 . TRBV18 CASSGATREQYF
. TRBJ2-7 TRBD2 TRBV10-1 CASSVRSGSGGSYEQYF
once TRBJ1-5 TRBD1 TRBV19 CASSRDRGENQPQHF
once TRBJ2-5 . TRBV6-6 CASSYARGGETQYF
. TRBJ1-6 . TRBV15 CATASRGSSYNSPLHF
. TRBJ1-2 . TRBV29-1 CSVEDPRLRGYGYTF
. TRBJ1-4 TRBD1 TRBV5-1 CASSFRTGGREKLFF
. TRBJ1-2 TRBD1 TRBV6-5 CASSYGERQGIGYTF
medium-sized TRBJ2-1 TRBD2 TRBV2 CASSVTGVAGGGEQFF
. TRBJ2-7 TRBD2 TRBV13 CASTFSGGSSYEQYF
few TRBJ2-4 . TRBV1 CTSSPVLRDYQTLDRAKNIQYF
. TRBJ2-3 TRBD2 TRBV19 CASSGRGLAGKDTQYF
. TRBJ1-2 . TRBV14 CASSQGWEGYGYTF
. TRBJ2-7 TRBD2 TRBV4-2 CASSRILGGSGSRNEQYF
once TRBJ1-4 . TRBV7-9 CASSHEGKHPNEKLFF
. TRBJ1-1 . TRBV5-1 CASRLDNLPTEAFF
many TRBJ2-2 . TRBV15 CATSRGIGPGELFF
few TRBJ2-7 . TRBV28 CASSLYSVRPNYEQYF
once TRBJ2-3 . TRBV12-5 CASGSYTDTQYF